This T cell receptor beta chain comes out of a study of tissue T cells after allogeneic stem cell transplantation. Study-level findings and limits: Anatomically similar tissues had similar TCR repertoires within each patient.

As to this clone: Its antigen is currently unknown. Gene names are the mouse ones.

The assay was immunoSEQ multiplex PCR, and TCRdb's table has in-frame clones only and misses some. The sample includes some 22,000 clones, roughly 72% seen only once; the top ten take 0.66%. This TCR derives from a female BALB/c mouse in good health. This mouse strain has H2-d as its MHC haplotype. Sequencing input: spleen.

The CDR3 spells CASIWGDTGQLYF. Partial CDR3 DNA: TGTGCCAGCATCTGGGGGGACACCGGGCAGCTCTAC. The chain links TRBV19 to TRBJ2-2, with 8 bases fitting TRBD2. The read terminates 1 residue ahead of where the CDR3 ends, so the germline J gene completes it. V was clipped by 6 bases and J by 3 bases; unmatched bases: 1. Germline-derived CDR1 and CDR2 are FNHDT and SITEND (reference sequence). The CDR3 length is 13 residues.